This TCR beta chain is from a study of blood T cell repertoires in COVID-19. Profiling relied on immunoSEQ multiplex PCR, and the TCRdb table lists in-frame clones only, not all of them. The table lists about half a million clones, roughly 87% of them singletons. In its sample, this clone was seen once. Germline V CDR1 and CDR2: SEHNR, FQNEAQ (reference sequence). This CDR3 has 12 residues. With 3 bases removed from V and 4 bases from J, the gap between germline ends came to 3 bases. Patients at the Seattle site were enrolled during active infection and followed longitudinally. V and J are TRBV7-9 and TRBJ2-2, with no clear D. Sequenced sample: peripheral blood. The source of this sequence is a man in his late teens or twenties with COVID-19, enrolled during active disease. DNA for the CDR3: TGTGCCAGCAGCTTCGGCACCGGGGAGCTGTTTTTT. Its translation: CASSFGTGELFF.